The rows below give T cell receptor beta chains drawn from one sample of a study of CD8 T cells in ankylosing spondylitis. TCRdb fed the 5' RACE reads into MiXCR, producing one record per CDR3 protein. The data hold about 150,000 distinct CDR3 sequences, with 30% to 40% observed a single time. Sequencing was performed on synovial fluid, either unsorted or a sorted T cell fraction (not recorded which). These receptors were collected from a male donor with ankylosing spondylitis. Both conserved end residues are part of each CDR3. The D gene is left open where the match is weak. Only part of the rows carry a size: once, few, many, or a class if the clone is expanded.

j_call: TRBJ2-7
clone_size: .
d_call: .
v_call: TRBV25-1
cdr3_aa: CASSELGQSYEQYF
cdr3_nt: TGTGCCAGCAGTGAATTAGGACAATCCTACGAGCAGTACTTC

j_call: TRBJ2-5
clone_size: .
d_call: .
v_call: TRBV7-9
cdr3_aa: CASSVSETQYF
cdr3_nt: TGTGCCAGCAGCGTTTCGGAGACCCAGTACTTC

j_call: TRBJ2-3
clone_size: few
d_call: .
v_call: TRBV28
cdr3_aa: CASSTPGTDTQYF
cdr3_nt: TGTGCCAGCAGTACCCCGGGGACAGATACGCAGTATTTT

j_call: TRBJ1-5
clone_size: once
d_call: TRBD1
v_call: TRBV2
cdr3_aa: CASSTGTENYQPQHF
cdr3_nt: TGTGCCAGCAGCACCGGGACAGAAAACTATCAGCCCCAGCATTTT

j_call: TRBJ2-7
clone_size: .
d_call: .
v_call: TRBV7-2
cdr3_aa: CASSLGRSSYEQYF
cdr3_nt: TGTGCCAGCAGCTTGGGACGGAGCTCCTACGAGCAGTACTTC

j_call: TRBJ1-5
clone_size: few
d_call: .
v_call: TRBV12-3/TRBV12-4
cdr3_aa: CASSYGSHSNQPQHF
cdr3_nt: TGTGCCAGCAGTTACGGTTCTCATAGCAATCAGCCCCAGCATTTT

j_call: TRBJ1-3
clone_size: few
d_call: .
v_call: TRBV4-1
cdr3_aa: CASSYWVSGNTIYF
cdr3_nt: TGCGCCAGCAGCTACTGGGTCTCTGGAAACACCATATATTTT

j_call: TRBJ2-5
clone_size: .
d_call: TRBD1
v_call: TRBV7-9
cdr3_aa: CASSLAGQGRTQETQYF
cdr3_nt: TGTGCCAGCAGCTTAGCAGGACAGGGTAGGACTCAAGAGACCCAGTACTTC

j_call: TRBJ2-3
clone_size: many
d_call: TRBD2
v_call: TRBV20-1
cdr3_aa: CSVSLAGASTDTQYF
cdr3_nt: TGCAGTGTATCATTAGCGGGTGCTAGCACAGATACGCAGTATTTT

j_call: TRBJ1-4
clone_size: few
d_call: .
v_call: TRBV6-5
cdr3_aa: CASSYSSSLGEKLFF
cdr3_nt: TGTGCCAGCAGTTACTCCTCAAGCCTGGGGGAAAAACTGTTTTTT

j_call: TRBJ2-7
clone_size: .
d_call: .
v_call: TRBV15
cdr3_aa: CATSAKSSGKYEQYF
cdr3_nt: TGTGCCACCAGCGCGAAGTCGTCAGGGAAGTACGAGCAGTACTTC

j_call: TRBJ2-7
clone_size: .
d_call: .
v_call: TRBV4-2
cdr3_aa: CASSLNDGTYEQYF
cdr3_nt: TGTGCCAGCAGCCTCAACGACGGGACCTACGAGCAGTACTTC

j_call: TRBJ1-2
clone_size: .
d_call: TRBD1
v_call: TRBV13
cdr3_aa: CASRWTGGTVTRGYTF
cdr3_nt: TGTGCCAGCAGATGGACAGGGGGTACGGTAACGCGTGGCTACACCTTC

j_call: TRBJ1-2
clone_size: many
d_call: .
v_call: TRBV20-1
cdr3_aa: CSAPTGTVYGYTF
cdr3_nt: TGCAGTGCCCCAACCGGGACGGTCTATGGCTACACCTTC

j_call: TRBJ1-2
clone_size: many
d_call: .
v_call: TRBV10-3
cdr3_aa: CAISPDPSNYGYTF
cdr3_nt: TGTGCCATCAGCCCGGATCCGTCTAACTATGGCTACACCTTC

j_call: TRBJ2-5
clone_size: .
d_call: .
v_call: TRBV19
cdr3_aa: CASSERTRETQYF
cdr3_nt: TGTGCCAGTAGTGAGCGAACGCGTGAGACCCAGTACTTC

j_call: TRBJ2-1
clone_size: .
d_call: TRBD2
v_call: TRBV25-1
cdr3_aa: CASSAIAGGPKFKFDEQFF
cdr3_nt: TGTGCCAGCAGTGCGATAGCGGGAGGGCCGAAATTCAAATTCGATGAGCAGTTCTTC

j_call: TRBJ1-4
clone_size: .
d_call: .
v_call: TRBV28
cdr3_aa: CASSSETEKLFF
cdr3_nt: TGTGCCAGCAGTTCCGAGACGGAAAAACTGTTTTTT

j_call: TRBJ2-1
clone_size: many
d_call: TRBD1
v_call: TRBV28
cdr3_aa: CASAPPGQENNEQFF
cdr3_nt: TGTGCCAGCGCCCCCCCGGGACAGGAAAACAATGAGCAGTTCTTC

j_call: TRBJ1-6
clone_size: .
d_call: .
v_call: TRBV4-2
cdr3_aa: CASSQEHGSPLHF
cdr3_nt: TGTGCCAGCAGCCAAGAACATGGTTCACCCCTCCACTTT

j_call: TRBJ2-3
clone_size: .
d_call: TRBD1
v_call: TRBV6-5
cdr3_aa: CASSFGRGRADTQYF
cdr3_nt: TGTGCCAGCAGTTTTGGTAGGGGGCGGGCAGATACGCAGTATTTT

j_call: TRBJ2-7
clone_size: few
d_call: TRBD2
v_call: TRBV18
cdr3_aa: CASSPQGLAQDEQYF
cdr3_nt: TGTGCCAGCTCCCCCCAGGGACTAGCTCAAGACGAGCAGTACTTC

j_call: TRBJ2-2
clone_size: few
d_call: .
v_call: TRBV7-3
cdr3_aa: CASSRLGTGELFF
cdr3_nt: TGTGCCAGCAGCCGCCTTGGGACCGGGGAGCTGTTTTTT

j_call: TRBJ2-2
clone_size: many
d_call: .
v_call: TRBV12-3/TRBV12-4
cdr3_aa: CASSLGGALDTGELFF
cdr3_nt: TGTGCCAGCAGTTTAGGGGGGGCGCTTGACACCGGGGAGCTGTTTTTT

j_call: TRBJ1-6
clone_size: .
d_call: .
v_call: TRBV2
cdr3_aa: CASSEGGRWTPLHF
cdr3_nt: TGTGCCAGCAGTGAAGGGGGGCGATGGACACCCCTCCACTTT

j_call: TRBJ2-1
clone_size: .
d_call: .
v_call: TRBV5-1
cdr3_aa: CASSPPPNYNEQFF
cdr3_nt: TGCGCCAGCAGCCCCCCCCCAAACTACAATGAGCAGTTCTTC